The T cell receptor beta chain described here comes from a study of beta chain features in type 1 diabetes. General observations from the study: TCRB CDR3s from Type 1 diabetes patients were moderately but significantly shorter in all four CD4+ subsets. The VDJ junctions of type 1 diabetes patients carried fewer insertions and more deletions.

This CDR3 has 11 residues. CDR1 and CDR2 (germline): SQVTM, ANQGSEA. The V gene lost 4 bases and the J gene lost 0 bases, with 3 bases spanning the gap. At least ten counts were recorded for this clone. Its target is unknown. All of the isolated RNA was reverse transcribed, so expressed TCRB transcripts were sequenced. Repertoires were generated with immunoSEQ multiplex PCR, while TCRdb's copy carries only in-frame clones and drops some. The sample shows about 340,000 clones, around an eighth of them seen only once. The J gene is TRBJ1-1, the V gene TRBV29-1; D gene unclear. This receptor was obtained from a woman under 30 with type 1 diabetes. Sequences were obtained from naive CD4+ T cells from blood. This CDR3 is CSVVMNTEAFF. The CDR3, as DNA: TGCAGCGTTGTCATGAACACTGAAGCTTTCTTT.